This T cell receptor (beta chain) stems from a study of T cell responses to AZD1222 COVID-19 vaccine (dated by TCRdb to the early 2020s). With respect to the entire study: A total of 230 to 250 trial participants underwent TCR sequencing, of whom about 210 received two doses of AZD1222 and about 26 received two doses of the MenACWY control vaccine. Trial participants were enrolled into age subgroups of 18-55, 56-69 and 70-plus years, which contained around 140, 26 and 57 TCR-sequenced participants, respectively. Summary of the overall study and its limitations: Participants were mostly white British and included more females than males, and it was suggested by the authors that clonal diversity may have been underestimated. Reportedly, close to half of the unique spike-specific TCRs recognized epitopes lying outside the regions that are mutated in the B.1.351 and B.1.1.7 variants. Because no samples from the day 14 peak response were available, repertoires could be characterized only after the peak T cell response. CD4 TCRs associated with the vaccine covered the entire spike protein, and the dominant responses were in regions 160-218 and 743-854. After two AZD1222 doses, spike-specific TCR breadth and depth were significantly higher than at day 0 and than in MenACWY recipients. Conclusions about previously exposed vaccinees were limited because only a handful of AZD1222 recipients were SARS-CoV-2 seropositive at baseline. In the small 56-69-year group, the increase in depth fell short of significance, most likely because of low power.

The CDR3 regions of human TCRbeta chains were analyzed by immunosequencing. In the paper's pipeline: TCRs in the repertoires were compared against a reference library of SARS-CoV-2-specific TCRs that had been generated with the MIRA antigen-specificity platform. Breadth was defined as the fraction of unique TCRs that were SARS-CoV-2-associated. Depth was defined as the fraction of total T cells that were SARS-CoV-2-associated. Using the MIRA data, every spike-specific TCR was mapped to the spike region that the TCR reacted to and assigned to either a CD4 or a CD8 class. Log10-transformed breadth and depth values were compared by one-way ANOVA with Sidak's multiple comparisons tests. TCRdb carries this immuneACCESS record with in-frame sequences only. Its versions omit some clonotypes, under half of them owing to an unresolved V gene in the studies checked, with the rest unexplained. From that table come the V and J calls and clone size; the DNA was used to work out D and trimming. The sample profile shows more than 35,000 clones; around 80% of them were found once. The ten largest clones represent about 20% of the sample.

Points on this clone: Its antigen is not yet known. No base quality information exists; no much larger clone differs at one position.

The CDR3 spans 16 residues, from the cysteine through the phenylalanine. The CDR3 DNA has 48 bases and is translated from base 1. V loses 2 bases, J loses 5 bases, and the germline ends lie 19 bases apart. From a lookup of the germline V gene, CDR1 and CDR2 are SGHTA and FQGNSA. What this sample's time point label stands for: about 28 days (+/-7) after the second vaccine dose. The treatment or condition label for this specimen denotes: meningococcal conjugate vaccine given as trial control. The vaccinee samples were drawn from two UK trials, COV001 and COV002, one of which was a single-blind randomized controlled phase 2/3 trial testing AZD1222 (ChAdOx1 nCoV-19) in healthy adults. Trial participant PBMC samples were collected at day 0 and day 28 after the second dose for TCRbeta chain sequencing.

The chain employs TRBV7-2 and TRBJ2-7; the D gene is tentatively TRBD1 or TRBD2, each matching 5 bases. Sequencing used peripheral blood, obtained 28 days after the second dose of the MenACWY control vaccine. The receptor was isolated from an adult who received the MenACWY meningococcal vaccine as a control. CDR3 protein: CASSLNRDPIGNEQYF. The DNA sequence follows: TGTGCCAGCAGCTTAAATCGGGACCCTATAGGGAACGAGCAGTACTTC.